One and the same sample provided the 19 T cell receptor beta chains below, sequenced in a study of blood T cell repertoires in COVID-19. Only in-frame clones appear in the TCRdb table, and some are missing; sequencing was by immunoSEQ multiplex PCR. Among 250,000 to 300,000 clones listed, approximately 89% were seen once. The material sequenced was PBMCs or T cells enriched from blood (not recorded which). Receptor source: a woman in her sixties who had recovered from COVID-19.

The CDR3 protein is CASSSHRGLGNQPQHF. The CDR3 nucleotides are TGTGCCAGCAGTTCCCACAGGGGGCTGGGCAATCAGCCCCAGCATTTT. The chain links TRBV28 to TRBJ1-5; 9 bases line up with TRBD1. J gave up 2 bases and V 4 bases, and 6 bases lay outside the gene matches. The CDR3 has 16 amino acids. The germline V gene encodes CDR1 MDHEN and CDR2 SYDVKM.

The chain joins TRBV23-1 to TRBJ2-3; 8 bases match TRBD1. TRBV23-1 is flagged as an ORF with uncertain function. V gave up 4 bases and J gave up 6 bases; unmatched junction bases: 6. The CDR3 consists of 14 residues. CDR3 bases: TGCGCCAGCAGTCCCCAACGGACAGGGGATACGCAGTATTTT. Translation: CASSPQRTGDTQYF.

This chain joins TRBV5-6 and TRBJ1-4; D ambiguous. The CDR3 length is 14 residues. Germline V gives CDR1 SGHDT, CDR2 YYEEEE. Trimming removed 2 bases at V and 5 bases at J, with 10 bases between. The CDR3 here is CASSLIIANEKLFF. The CDR3 nucleotides are TGTGCCAGCAGCTTAATTATAGCAAATGAAAAACTGTTTTTT.

V gene TRBV10-3 combines with J gene TRBJ2-3; 11 bases agree with TRBD2. Germline V gene data show CDR1 as ENHRY and CDR2 as SYGVKD. V trimming: 6 bases; J trimming: 2 bases; junction bases outside the gene matches: 4. The CDR3 is made up of 15 amino acids. DNA of the CDR3: TGTGCCATCAGCGAGGGACTAGCGGCCACAGATACGCAGTATTTT. It translates to CAISEGLAATDTQYF.

The gene calls are TRBV29-1 and TRBJ2-6; 8 bases are shared with TRBD1. Germline V gene sequence: CDR1 SQVTM, CDR2 ANQGSEA. The CDR3 sequence is 17 residues long. J was trimmed by 0 bases and V by 6 bases; bases with no gene match: 10. CDR3 coding DNA: TGCAGCGTAGGCGACAGGGGTCGCCCCTCTGGGGCCAACGTCCTGACTTTC. Protein: CSVGDRGRPSGANVLTF.

V gene TRBV28 combines with J gene TRBJ1-2; TRBD1 matches at 9 bases. Trimming removed 5 bases from V and 5 bases from J; junction bases left unmatched: 15. Germline CDR1 MDHEN, CDR2 SYDVKM. The CDR3 loop spans 17 amino acids. CDR3 nucleotides: TGTGCCAGCAGTCCCCTGGACAGGGGTGAGACCTTATATGGCTACACCTTC. This codes for CASSPLDRGETLYGYTF.

The chain has TRBV5-4 and TRBJ2-1; D is unclear. The CDR3 runs to 12 residues. Per germline, CDR1 SGHNT and CDR2 YYREEE (reference sequence). Trimming cost V 5 bases and J 7 bases, with 10 bases left between them. The chain's CDR3 is CASSSTGNEQFF. CDR3 nucleotides: TGTGCCAGCAGTTCGACTGGGAATGAGCAGTTCTTC.

With respect to this clone: Other DNA sequences in this specimen translate into the identical CDR3. The gene calls are TRBV3-1 (or the pseudogene TRBV3-2) and TRBJ2-5; 8 bases align to TRBD2. The ends lost 4 bases at V and 4 bases at J; junction bases unmatched: 2. CDR1 and CDR2 (germline): LGHDT, YNNKEL (reference sequence). CDR3 length: 13 residues. The CDR3: CASSRRGGETQYF. In DNA form, the CDR3 reads TGTGCCAGCAGCCGCCGGGGGGGAGAGACCCAGTACTTC.

This chain uses TRBV28 with TRBJ2-1, with D possibly being TRBD2 (6 bases). V lost 8 bases and J 4 bases, leaving 15 bases between the germline ends. The V gene's germline CDR1 is MDHEN and CDR2 SYDVKM. The CDR3 has 14 residues. CDR3 bases: TGTGCCAGCGGTGAGTCCGGGGGTTACAATGAGCAGTTCTTC. Encoded protein: CASGESGGYNEQFF.

The chain employs TRBV10-3 and TRBJ2-7, with a tentative D call TRBD1 (6 bases). CDR1 and CDR2 (germline): ENHRY, SYGVKD. The CDR3 spans 12 residues. Trimming left V 5 bases short and J 7 bases short, with 12 bases between. As DNA, the CDR3 is TGTGCCATCAGTTCGGACAGCCTGGAGCAGTACTTC. Translation gives CAISSDSLEQYF.

The V and J genes are TRBV24-1 and TRBJ2-7, with TRBD1 matching 7 bases. Germline lookup yields CDR1 KGHDR and CDR2 SFDVKD. The CDR3 spans 14 residues. Trimming cost V 5 bases and J 5 bases; bases outside gene matches: 8. The CDR3 region is CATSGRQGENEQYF. As DNA, the CDR3 is TGTGCCACCAGTGGACGGCAGGGGGAAAACGAGCAGTACTTC.

This sequence joins TRBV5-1 and TRBJ2-7; TRBD1 might be the D (6 bases). CDR1 is SGHRS and CDR2 is YFSETQ in the germline V gene. V shed 4 bases and J shed 5 bases, with 16 bases lying between them. This CDR3 has 14 residues. The CDR3, as DNA: TGCGCCAGCAGCGGTGGCAGGGGAACCAACGAGCAGTACTTC. Translation: CASSGGRGTNEQYF.

The rearrangement links TRBV11-3 to TRBJ2-5, with D perhaps matching TRBD1 (5 bases). The CDR3 sequence is 13 residues long. Trimming shortened V by 1 base and J by 12 bases, and 15 bases separated the two germline ends. Germline CDR1 is SGHNT and CDR2 is YENEEA. This CDR3 reads CASSLGPRQREYF. The CDR3 DNA reads TGTGCCAGCAGCTTAGGCCCCCGACAGAGAGAGTACTTC.

The rearrangement joins TRBV4-1 to TRBJ2-1, with 16 nucleotides matching TRBD2. The V segment lost 4 bases and the J segment 0 bases; nucleotides outside the gene matches: 3. This CDR3 comprises 18 residues. Germline V gene lookup returns CDR1 MGHRA and CDR2 YSYEKL. The DNA of the CDR3 is TGCGCCAGCAGCCGGGGACTAGCGGGAGGGGGCTCCTACAATGAGCAGTTCTTC. Protein sequence: CASSRGLAGGGSYNEQFF.

The table lists this clone with a count of one. The rearrangement links TRBV3-1 (or the pseudogene TRBV3-2) to TRBJ2-7; TRBD1 aligns across 7 bases. This CDR3 region has 16 residues. Germline assignment: CDR1 LGHDT and CDR2 YNNKEL (reference sequence). J lost 0 bases, V lost 4 bases, and 9 bases had no gene match. CDR3 DNA: TGTGCCAGCAGCCCCATCGGGACAGTCAACTCCTACGAGCAGTACTTC. It encodes CASSPIGTVNSYEQYF.

The rearrangement links TRBV19 to TRBJ1-2; 7 bases match TRBD1. The germline gives CDR1 LNHDA, CDR2 SQIVND (reference sequence). This CDR3 is built from 15 residues. V shed 8 bases and J 4 bases; nucleotides not matched to a gene: 13. CDR3 DNA: TGTGCCAGTTTCCCAGGGGGTGGTTTCAGCTATGGCTACACCTTC. Translation gives CASFPGGGFSYGYTF.

This clone was observed a single time. The chain couples TRBV18 to TRBJ1-1, with TRBD1 identical over 7 bases. CDR1 is KGHSH and CDR2 is LQKENI in the germline V gene. The CDR3 length is 14 residues. Trimming at V came to 6 bases and at J to 3 bases, leaving 7 bases not matched to a gene. In DNA, the CDR3 is TGTGCCAGCTCCCAAACTACAGGGGACACTGAAGCTTTCTTT. Protein sequence: CASSQTTGDTEAFF.

The rearrangement uses TRBV28 and TRBJ1-3; D not certain. The V end lost 6 bases, the J end lost 4 bases, and 13 bases lay between the germline ends. Germline V gene lookup returns CDR1 MDHEN and CDR2 SYDVKM. The CDR3 has 14 amino acids. Here the CDR3 DNA reads TGTGCCAGCAGCCTGGACGGGGAGGGAAACACCATATATTTT. Translating it yields CASSLDGEGNTIYF.

The rearrangement links TRBV6-5 to TRBJ2-7; no definite D call. The CDR3 contains 15 residues. Germline assignment: CDR1 MNHEY and CDR2 SVGAGI. With 6 bases removed from V and 0 bases from J, the gap between germline ends came to 15 bases. The CDR3 DNA is TGTGCCAGCAGGCTAGAAATACCCAGCTCCTACGAGCAGTACTTC. It yields the protein CASRLEIPSSYEQYF.